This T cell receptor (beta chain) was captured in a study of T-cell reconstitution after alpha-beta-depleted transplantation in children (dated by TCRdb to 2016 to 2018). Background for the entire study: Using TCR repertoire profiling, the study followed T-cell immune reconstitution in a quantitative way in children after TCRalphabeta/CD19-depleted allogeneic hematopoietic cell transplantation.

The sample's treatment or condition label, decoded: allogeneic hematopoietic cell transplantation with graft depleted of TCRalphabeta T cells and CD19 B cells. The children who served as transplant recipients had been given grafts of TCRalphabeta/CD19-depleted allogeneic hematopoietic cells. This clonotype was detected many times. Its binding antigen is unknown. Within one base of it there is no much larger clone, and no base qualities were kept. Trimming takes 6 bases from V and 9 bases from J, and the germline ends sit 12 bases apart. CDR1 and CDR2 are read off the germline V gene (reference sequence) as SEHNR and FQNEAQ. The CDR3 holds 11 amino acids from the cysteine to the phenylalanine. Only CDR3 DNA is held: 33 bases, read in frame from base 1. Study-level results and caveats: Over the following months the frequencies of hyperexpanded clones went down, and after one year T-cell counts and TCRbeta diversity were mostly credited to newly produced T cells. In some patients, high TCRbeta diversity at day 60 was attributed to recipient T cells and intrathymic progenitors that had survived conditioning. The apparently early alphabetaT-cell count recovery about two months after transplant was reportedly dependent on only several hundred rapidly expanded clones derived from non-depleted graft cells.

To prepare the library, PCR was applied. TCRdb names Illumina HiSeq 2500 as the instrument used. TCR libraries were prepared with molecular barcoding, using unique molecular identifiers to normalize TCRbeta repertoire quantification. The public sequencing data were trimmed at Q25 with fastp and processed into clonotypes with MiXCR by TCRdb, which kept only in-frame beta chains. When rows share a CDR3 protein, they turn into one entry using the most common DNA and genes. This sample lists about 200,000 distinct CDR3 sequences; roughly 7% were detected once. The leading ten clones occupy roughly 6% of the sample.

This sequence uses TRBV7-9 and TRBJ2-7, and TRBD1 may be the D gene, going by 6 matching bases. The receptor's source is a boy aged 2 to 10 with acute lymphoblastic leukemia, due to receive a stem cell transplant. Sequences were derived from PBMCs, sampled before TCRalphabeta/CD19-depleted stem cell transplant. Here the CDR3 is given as CASSQGNGQYF. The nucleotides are TGTGCCAGCAGTCAGGGGAACGGGCAGTACTTC. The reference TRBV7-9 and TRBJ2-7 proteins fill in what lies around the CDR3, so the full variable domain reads DTGVSQNPRHKITKRGQNVTFRCDPISEHNRLYWYRQTLGQGPEFLTYFQNEAQLEKSRLLSDRFSAERPKGSFSTLEIQRTEQGDSAMYLCASSQGNGQYFGPGTRLTVT.